This passage covers 29 T cell receptor beta chains from one sample sequenced in a study of T-cell reconstitution after alpha-beta-depleted transplantation in children. Molecular barcoding with unique molecular identifiers was used for the TCRbeta library. TCRdb redid the calling of the PCR reads with MiXCR, one entry per CDR3 protein. The data show over 450,000 distinct CDR3 sequences, 10% seen once. The starting material was PBMCs, obtained before TCRalphabeta/CD19-depleted stem cell transplant. All receptors come from a child aged 2 to 10 with inherited bone marrow failure, due to receive a stem cell transplant.

Many counts were recorded for this clonotype. J is TRBJ2-5 and V is TRBV2; possible D gene TRBD2, 6 bases. The length of the CDR3 is 11 residues. V lost 7 bases to trimming and J lost 5 bases, with 8 bases between them. CDR1 and CDR2 (germline): SNHLY, FYNNEI. The CDR3 is CASIRGETQYF. The DNA of the CDR3 is TGTGCCAGCATTCGGGGGGAGACCCAGTACTTC.

This clonotype was seen ten or more times. The gene calls are TRBV28 and TRBJ2-1; tentative D call: TRBD2 (5 bases). The CDR3 totals 13 residues. Trimming left V 3 bases short and J 9 bases short, with 12 bases between. CDR1 is MDHEN and CDR2 is SYDVKM in the germline V gene. In DNA, the CDR3 is TGTGCCAGCAGTTTGTCGGGGAAGGGTGAGCAGTTCTTC. It yields the protein CASSLSGKGEQFF.

There are many counts of this clonotype. V usage is TRBV20-1 and J usage is TRBJ2-7; D is unclear. This CDR3 is 12 amino acids long. V lost 5 bases and J lost 3, with 11 bases in between. CDR1 and CDR2 (germline): DFQATT, SNEGSKA (reference sequence). In nucleotides, the CDR3 is TGCAGTGCTCCCTCTCTGGGCTACGAGCAGTACTTC. Translating it yields CSAPSLGYEQYF.

The sample holds many counts of this clonotype. The chain recombines TRBV5-1 with TRBJ2-5; 7 nucleotides align to TRBD2. J lost 3 bases, V lost 0 bases, and 5 bases had no gene match. The germline V gene has CDR1 SGHRS and CDR2 YFSETQ. The CDR3 is 15 residues long. The CDR3 DNA is TGCGCCAGCAGCTTGGGGGCTAGCGGAAAAGAGACCCAGTACTTC. Protein product: CASSLGASGKETQYF.

This clonotype was counted ten times or more. V gene TRBV7-8 combines with J gene TRBJ2-1; D possibly corresponds to TRBD2 (5 bases). Trimming pared 4 bases from V and 1 base from J, leaving 8 bases between. The CDR3 has 14 amino acids. Germline CDR1 and CDR2: SGHVS and FQNEAQ. The CDR3 spells CASSSGDSYNEQFF. CDR3 nucleotide sequence: TGTGCCAGCAGCTCCGGGGATTCCTACAATGAGCAGTTCTTC.

At least ten counts were recorded for this clonotype. This chain uses TRBV11-2 with TRBJ1-2; D uncertain. V lost 0 bases to trimming and J lost 5 bases, with 7 bases between them. Germline V CDR1 and CDR2: SGHAT, FQNNGV. The CDR3 has 13 amino acids. In DNA form, the CDR3 reads TGTGCCAGCAGCTTAGATGGCGGTTATGGCTACACCTTC. Translated: CASSLDGGYGYTF.

V gene TRBV20-1 combines with J gene TRBJ2-7; TRBD1 matches 12 bases. This CDR3 has 16 amino acids. The germline V gene has CDR1 DFQATT and CDR2 SNEGSKA (reference sequence). Trimming took 0 bases from V and 6 from J; bases not matched to a gene: 9. CDR3 residues: CSARDRMGQGAGEQYF. The CDR3 bases are TGCAGTGCTAGAGATAGAATGGGACAGGGGGCGGGCGAGCAGTACTTC.

Comment on this clonotype: A single base separates this from a much larger clone, so it may be a read error. The V gene is TRBV6-2 or TRBV6-3, the J gene TRBJ2-3; TRBD2 matches at 12 bases. The length of the CDR3 is 15 residues. CDR1 and CDR2 (germline): MNHEY, SVGEGT. After removal of 2 bases from V and 4 bases from J, the junction contained 1 base not matched to a gene. CDR3 DNA: TGTGCCAGCAGTTACCGACTAGCGGGAGCAGATACGCAGTATTTT. It codes for CASSYRLAGADTQYF.

Many counts were recorded for this clonotype. V usage is TRBV10-3 and J usage is TRBJ2-5; 8 positions match TRBD1. Germline V gene sequence: CDR1 ENHRY, CDR2 SYGVKD. The CDR3 extends over 15 amino acids. The V and J ends lost 3 bases and 1 base, in that order; junction bases with no gene match: 4. The CDR3 protein is CAISDSTGAQETQYF. The CDR3 nucleotides are TGTGCCATCAGTGACTCGACAGGGGCCCAAGAGACCCAGTACTTC.

This clonotype has a count of ten or more. The V call is TRBV10-2, the J call TRBJ1-2; TRBD1 is a possible D gene (6 bases). From germline, CDR1 is WSHSY and CDR2 SAAADI. The CDR3 is made up of 14 amino acids. Trimming cost V 8 bases and J 4 bases, with 17 bases left between them. The CDR3 reads CASGSTGSGYGYTF. CDR3 sequence (DNA): TGCGCCAGCGGGTCTACAGGGAGCGGCTATGGCTACACCTTC.

On this clonotype itself: A single base separates this from a much larger clone, so it may be a read error. This chain joins TRBV19 and TRBJ2-2, with no clear D. The V gene lost 6 bases and the J gene lost 4 bases, with 15 bases spanning the gap. The germline V gene encodes CDR1 LNHDA and CDR2 SQIVND (reference sequence). The CDR3 is 15 amino acids. As DNA, the CDR3 is TGTGCCAGTAGAAGTCGGACCCTAACCACCGGGGAGCTGTTTTTT. It specifies CASRSRTLTTGELFF.

In this sample, this clonotype turned up many times. This sequence joins TRBV7-9 and TRBJ2-1; D unresolved. V dropped 4 bases and J dropped 5 bases, with 9 bases sitting between them. The CDR3 runs to 13 residues. Germline CDR1 is SEHNR and CDR2 is FQNEAQ (reference sequence). The CDR3 here is CASSSITDNEQFF. In DNA form, the CDR3 reads TGTGCCAGCAGCTCCATCACGGACAATGAGCAGTTCTTC.

This clonotype was counted at least ten times. V and J are TRBV7-6 and TRBJ2-3; 12 bases are shared with TRBD2. Germline loops: CDR1 SGHVS, CDR2 FNYEAQ. V trimming: 4 bases; J trimming: 4 bases; junction bases outside the gene matches: 6. The CDR3 is 16 residues long. The CDR3 region has the DNA TGTGCCAGCAGCTCCCTAGCGGGAGGGCCCGCAGATACGCAGTATTTT. Translating it yields CASSSLAGGPADTQYF.

In this sample, this clonotype turned up many times. V gene TRBV28 combines with J gene TRBJ2-1, with D possibly being TRBD2 (6 bases). Germline loops: CDR1 MDHEN, CDR2 SYDVKM. V lost 3 bases to trimming and J lost 4 bases, with 22 bases between them. CDR3 length: 18 amino acids. CDR3 DNA sequence: TGTGCCAGCAGTTTTTTGCTAGCGACAAAAACGGGTTACAATGAGCAGTTCTTC. Protein: CASSFLLATKTGYNEQFF.

This clonotype was detected ten times or more. The chain employs TRBV20-1 and TRBJ2-3; D ambiguous. Germline V gives CDR1 DFQATT, CDR2 SNEGSKA (reference sequence). The CDR3 length is 11 residues. The V end lost 5 bases, the J end lost 6 bases, and 9 bases lay between the germline ends. The CDR3 reads CSADLVDTQYF. CDR3 in DNA: TGCAGTGCTGACTTAGTGGATACGCAGTATTTT.

This sequence joins TRBV4-3 and TRBJ2-2; D is perhaps TRBD1 (6 bases). The germline V and J ends were trimmed by 1 base and 4 bases, with 16 bases remaining between them. There are 17 residues in the CDR3. In germline, CDR1 is LGHNA, CDR2 YSLEER. The CDR3 nucleotides read TGCGCCAGCAGCCAAGCGGCTTTGCAGGGGCTCACCGGGGAGCTGTTTTTT. The encoded protein is CASSQAALQGLTGELFF.

This clonotype occurred many times. The chain links TRBV6-5 to TRBJ2-7, with TRBD2 identical over 11 bases. The CDR3 spans 17 residues. The V gene end was trimmed by 3 bases and the J gene end by 4 bases; junction bases not matched to a gene: 11. CDR1 is MNHEY and CDR2 is SVGAGI in the germline V gene. The chain's CDR3 is CASSYTFSGTSGYEQYF. For the CDR3, the DNA is TGTGCCAGCAGTTATACATTTTCGGGGACTAGCGGTTACGAGCAGTACTTC.

This clonotype came up many times. The CDR3 here is CASSLVGSGVSYF. CDR3 DNA sequence: TGTGCCAGCAGCTTAGTTGGTTCGGGGGTTTCGTACTTC. The rearrangement uses TRBV7-2 and TRBJ2-7; TRBD2 might be the D (6 bases). Trimming removed 1 base at V and 12 bases at J, with 16 bases between. Germline values: CDR1 SGHTA, CDR2 FQGNSA. The CDR3 has 13 amino acids.

V and J are TRBV12-3 or TRBV12-4 and TRBJ1-1; 7 bases fit TRBD1. Trimming took 3 bases from V and 6 from J; bases not matched to a gene: 7. The CDR3 is made up of 14 amino acids. CDR3 nucleotides: TGTGCCAGCAGTTTTGTGACAGGGAGGGCTGAAGCTTTCTTT. Its protein is CASSFVTGRAEAFF.

This clonotype was counted ten times or more. The chain links TRBV4-3 to TRBJ2-1; 7 bases map to TRBD2. V was pared by 2 bases and J by 9 bases, with 19 bases of the junction left unmatched. This CDR3 contains 18 residues. From germline, CDR1 is LGHNA and CDR2 YSLEER. CDR3 loop: CASSQSPFAGEGWVEQFF. DNA of the CDR3: TGCGCCAGCAGCCAAAGCCCATTTGCGGGAGAGGGGTGGGTTGAGCAGTTCTTC.

The sample holds many counts of this clonotype. The chain uses TRBV5-6 and TRBJ1-2, with TRBD1 matching over 7 bases. CDR1 is SGHDT, CDR2 YYEEEE, per germline. V trimming: 5 bases; J trimming: 8 bases; junction bases outside the gene matches: 9. The CDR3 length is 13 residues. The CDR3 is CASRETGVGGYTF. The CDR3 coding sequence is TGTGCCAGCAGAGAAACAGGGGTCGGGGGCTACACCTTC.

The gene calls are TRBV27 and TRBJ2-3; 8 bases fit TRBD1. CDR3 length equals 16 residues. J gave up 3 bases and V 6 bases, and 11 bases lay outside the gene matches. The germline V gene encodes CDR1 MNHEY and CDR2 SMNVEV (reference sequence). The CDR3 protein is CASRTRTGFVTDTQYF. CDR3 DNA: TGTGCCAGCAGAACCCGGACAGGGTTTGTAACAGATACGCAGTATTTT.

This clonotype was observed a handful of times. The V and J genes are TRBV5-6 and TRBJ2-7, with 11 bases that match TRBD2. Germline V gene sequence: CDR1 SGHDT, CDR2 YYEEEE. After removal of 0 bases from V and 5 bases from J, the junction contained 4 bases not matched to a gene. This CDR3 spans 15 amino acids. CDR3 protein: CASSLELAGAHEQYF. In DNA, the CDR3 is TGTGCCAGCAGCTTGGAACTAGCGGGAGCACACGAGCAGTACTTC.

This clonotype was picked up a small number of times. J is TRBJ2-6 and V is TRBV12-3 or TRBV12-4; possibly TRBD2 for D (5 bases). V was pared by 6 bases and J by 0 bases, with 18 bases between. CDR3 length: 18 residues. CDR3 sequence reads: CASRPLAGGVSGANVLTF. The CDR3 nucleotides read TGTGCCAGCAGGCCCCTGGCGGGTGGAGTCTCTGGGGCCAACGTCCTGACTTTC.

The CDR3 nucleotides read TGTGCCAGCTGTAGGTTGATCCAAGAGACCCAGTACTTC. Encoded protein: CASCRLIQETQYF. The chain links TRBV28 to TRBJ2-5; D is undetermined. The germline CDR1 and CDR2 sequences are MDHEN and SYDVKM. V dropped 8 bases and J dropped 1 base, with 11 bases sitting between them. The CDR3 has 13 residues.

This clonotype occurred many times. The rearrangement uses TRBV7-2 and TRBJ1-1; TRBD1 aligns across 7 bases. Losses at the gene ends were 5 bases for V and 6 bases for J; bases not matched to a gene: 9. The CDR3 covers 14 residues. CDR1 and CDR2 from the germline V gene are SGHTA and FQGNSA. The CDR3 loop reads CASSLNRGGSEAFF. The DNA for the CDR3 is TGTGCCAGCAGCCTTAACAGGGGCGGCTCTGAAGCTTTCTTT.

This clonotype showed up many times. V is TRBV20-1 and J is TRBJ2-3, with 9 bases that match TRBD1. The junction had 1 base not matched to a gene; V was cut back by 1 base and J by 8 bases. From germline, CDR1 is DFQATT and CDR2 SNEGSKA (reference sequence). The CDR3 loop spans 12 amino acids. The CDR3 bases are TGCAGTGCTAGAGGACAGGGGGGTACGCAGTATTTT. Protein: CSARGQGGTQYF.

At least ten counts were recorded for this clonotype. This chain links TRBV30 with TRBJ2-1; D is ambiguous. Looked up from germline, CDR1 is GTSNPN and CDR2 is SVGIG (reference sequence). CDR3 length: 11 residues. V was cut by 0 bases and J by 6 bases, with 3 bases left in between. CDR3 nucleotides: TGTGCCTGGAGTGTACTCAATGAGCAGTTCTTC. The encoded protein is CAWSVLNEQFF. Variable domain in full (rest from reference TRBV30 and TRBJ2-1): SQTIHQWPATLVQPVGSPLSLECTVEGTSNPNLYWYRQAAGRGLQLLFYSVGIGQISSEVPQNLSASRPQDRQFILSSKKLLLSDSGFYLCAWSVLNEQFFGPGTRLTVL.

This clonotype was observed at least ten times. The CDR3 region is CATGDLAGGPGTQYF. The CDR3 region has the DNA TGTGCCACAGGGGACCTAGCGGGAGGGCCTGGAACGCAGTATTTT. The chain joins TRBV24-1 to TRBJ2-3, with 12 bases identical to TRBD2. After removal of 10 bases from V and 9 bases from J, the junction contained 13 bases not matched to a gene. This CDR3 has 15 residues. From germline, CDR1 is KGHDR and CDR2 SFDVKD.